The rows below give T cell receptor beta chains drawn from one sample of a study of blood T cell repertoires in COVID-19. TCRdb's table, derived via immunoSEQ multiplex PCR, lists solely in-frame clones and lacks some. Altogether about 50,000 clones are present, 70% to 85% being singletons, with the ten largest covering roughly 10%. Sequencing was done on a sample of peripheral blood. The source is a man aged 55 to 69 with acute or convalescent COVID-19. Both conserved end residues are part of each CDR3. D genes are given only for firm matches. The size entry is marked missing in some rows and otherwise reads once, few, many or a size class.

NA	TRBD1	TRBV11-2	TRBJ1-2	TGTGCCAGCAGCCGACAAGGGACCCCGGACAGGGGGTATAGATATGGCTACACCTTC	CASSRQGTPDRGYRYGYTF
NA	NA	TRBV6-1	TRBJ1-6	TGTGCCAGCAGTGAATGGGAAGGACAGCATAATTCACCCCTCCACTTT	CASSEWEGQHNSPLHF
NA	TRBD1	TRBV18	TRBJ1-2	TGTGCCAGCTCACCCCTGGACAGGAACTATGGCTACACCTTC	CASSPLDRNYGYTF
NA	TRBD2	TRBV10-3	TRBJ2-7	TGTGCCATCAGGGATCTAGCGGGACGGGGAGTCGAGCAGTACTTC	CAIRDLAGRGVEQYF
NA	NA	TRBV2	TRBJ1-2	TGTGCCAGCAGTGATACAGGGAAGGGCGATGGCTACACCTTC	CASSDTGKGDGYTF
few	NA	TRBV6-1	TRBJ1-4	TGTGCCAGCAGTGCCCCTGGGCAGGGTCGAACTAATGAAAAACTGTTTTTT	CASSAPGQGRTNEKLFF
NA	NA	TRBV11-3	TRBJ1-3	TGTGCCAGTTGGACAGACCGAAACACCATATATTTT	CASWTDRNTIYF
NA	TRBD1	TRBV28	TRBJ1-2	TGTGCCAGCAGTTTATCTGGGACAGGGTTTAGAGGTGGCTACACCTTC	CASSLSGTGFRGGYTF
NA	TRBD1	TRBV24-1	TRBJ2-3	TGTGCCACCAGTGATCGACAGGGTAACGCAGATACGCAGTATTTT	CATSDRQGNADTQYF
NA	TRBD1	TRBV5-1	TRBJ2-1	TGCGCCAGCAGCTTGCGGTCCGGGACAGGGGCCAATGAGCAGTTCTTC	CASSLRSGTGANEQFF
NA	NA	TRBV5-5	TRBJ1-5	TGTGCCAGCAGCCGCAATGCGGATAGCAATCAGCCCCAGCATTTT	CASSRNADSNQPQHF
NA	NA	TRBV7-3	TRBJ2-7	TGTGCCAGCAGCCGAGGGGGTGTTTTTGGGGGCGAGCAGTACTTC	CASSRGGVFGGEQYF
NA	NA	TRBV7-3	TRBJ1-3	TGTGCCAGCAGCTTAACGGGGGGGCCTGGAAACACCATATATTTT	CASSLTGGPGNTIYF
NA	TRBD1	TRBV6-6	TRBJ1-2	TGTGCCAGCAGTTCCGGGGACAGGGCGCACGGCTACACCTTC	CASSSGDRAHGYTF
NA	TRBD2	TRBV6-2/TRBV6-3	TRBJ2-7	TGTGCCAGCAGTTACTCGGCGGGGGGGACCTACGAGCAGTACTTC	CASSYSAGGTYEQYF
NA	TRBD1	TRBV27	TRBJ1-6	TGTGCCAGCAGTTCGGACCAGGGGGTTTCGACCCTCCACTTT	CASSSDQGVSTLHF
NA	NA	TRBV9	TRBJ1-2	TGTGCCAGCAGCCCCTATGAGGGTGGCTACACCTTC	CASSPYEGGYTF
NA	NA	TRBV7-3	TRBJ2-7	TGTGCCAGCAGCCCCGGGAAATCGGTGGACGAGCAGTACTTC	CASSPGKSVDEQYF
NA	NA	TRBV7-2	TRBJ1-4	TGTGCCAGCAGCTCAGCCGGGAGAACTAATGAAAAACTGTTTTTT	CASSSAGRTNEKLFF
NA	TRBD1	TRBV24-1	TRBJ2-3	TGTGCCACCAGTGATTTGGACAGGGGGCATACGCAGTATTTT	CATSDLDRGHTQYF
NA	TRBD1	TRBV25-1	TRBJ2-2	TGTGCCAGCAGTGAATTTATTAGACAGGGGAACACCGGGGAGCTGTTTTTT	CASSEFIRQGNTGELFF
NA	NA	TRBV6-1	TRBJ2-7	TGTGCCAGCAGTGAAAACCGCTACTACGAGCAGTACTTC	CASSENRYYEQYF
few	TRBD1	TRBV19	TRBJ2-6	TGTGCCAGTAGTATGCCCGAGGGGGCCATCTCTGGGGCCAACGTCCTGACTTTC	CASSMPEGAISGANVLTF
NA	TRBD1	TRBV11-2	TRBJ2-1	TGTGCCAGCAGCATTACAGGGGCGCTTCACGGTGAGCAGTTCTTC	CASSITGALHGEQFF
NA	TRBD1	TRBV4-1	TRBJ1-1	TGCGCCAGCAGCTGGAACAGGGGCAACACTGAAGCTTTCTTT	CASSWNRGNTEAFF
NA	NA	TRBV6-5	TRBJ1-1	TGTGCCAGCAGTACAGGAGCCCCCACTGAAGCTTTCTTT	CASSTGAPTEAFF
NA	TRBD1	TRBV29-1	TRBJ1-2	TGCAGCGTTGGACAGGGGCCATTTCAGGGGGGCTACACCTTC	CSVGQGPFQGGYTF
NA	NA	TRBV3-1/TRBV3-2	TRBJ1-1	TGTGCCAGCAGCCGCGTCGTGAACACTGAAGCTTTCTTT	CASSRVVNTEAFF
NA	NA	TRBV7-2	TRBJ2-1	TGTGCCAGCAGCTTCGTAGGGGGTGAGCAGTTCTTC	CASSFVGGEQFF
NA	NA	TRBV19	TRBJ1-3	TGTGCCAGTATCGGGGGGGCAAAAGGAAACACCATATATTTT	CASIGGAKGNTIYF
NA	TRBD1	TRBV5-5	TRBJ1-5	TGTGCCAGCAGCGCCCAGGGGGATCAGCCCCAGCATTTT	CASSAQGDQPQHF
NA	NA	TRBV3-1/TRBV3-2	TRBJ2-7	TGTGCCAGCAGCCAAGAGGCACGGACAGCAATTTTTTCCTCCTACGAGCAGTACTTC	CASSQEARTAIFSSYEQYF
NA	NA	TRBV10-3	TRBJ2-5	TGTGCCATCAGTGAGCTTGACAGCCAAGAGACCCAGTACTTC	CAISELDSQETQYF
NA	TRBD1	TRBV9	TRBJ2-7	TGTGCCAGCAGCGTAGTAAACAGGGGCCCCCACGAGCAGTACTTC	CASSVVNRGPHEQYF
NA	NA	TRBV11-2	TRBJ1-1	TGTGCCAGCAGCTTAGATCTTAGAAGGGGAGAAGCTTTCTTT	CASSLDLRRGEAFF
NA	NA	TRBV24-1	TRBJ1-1	TGTGCCACCAGAGATACGGGGTTGAACACTGAAGCTTTCTTT	CATRDTGLNTEAFF
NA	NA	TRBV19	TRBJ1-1	TGTGCCAGCGGAGAGAACACTGAAGCTTTCTTT	CASGENTEAFF
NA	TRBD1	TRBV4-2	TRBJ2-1	TGTGCCAGCAGCCAGGGAATGACAGGGGGCGCGGGGAATGAGCAGTTCTTC	CASSQGMTGGAGNEQFF
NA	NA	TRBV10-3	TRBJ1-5	TGTGCCATCAGTCTCCAGGGTAGCAATCAGCCCCAGCATTTT	CAISLQGSNQPQHF
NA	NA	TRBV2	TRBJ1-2	TGTGCCAGCAGCGAGGGAGTACTCCGTGGCTACACCTTC	CASSEGVLRGYTF
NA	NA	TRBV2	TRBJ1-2	TGTGCCAGCAGTTCGTCGGGACTCTATGGCTACACCTTC	CASSSSGLYGYTF
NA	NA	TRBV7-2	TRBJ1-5	TGTGCCAGCAGCCCACCACTTAGCAATCAGCCCCAGCATTTT	CASSPPLSNQPQHF
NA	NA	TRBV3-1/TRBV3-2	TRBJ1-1	TGTGCCAGCAGCTCGGGAGGGCAGGCTGAAGCTTTCTTT	CASSSGGQAEAFF
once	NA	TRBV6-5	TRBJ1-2	TGTGCCAGCAGTTACAAAAGGGGGTCCTATGGCTACACCTTC	CASSYKRGSYGYTF
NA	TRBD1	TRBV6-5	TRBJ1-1	TGTGCCAGCAGCTCCGGGACAGGGAACACTGAAGCTTTCTTT	CASSSGTGNTEAFF
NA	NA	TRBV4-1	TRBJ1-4	TGCGCCAGCAGCCAAGCGGGGTTCAATGGGGAAAAACTGTTTTTT	CASSQAGFNGEKLFF
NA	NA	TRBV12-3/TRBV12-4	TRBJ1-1	TGTGCCAGCAGTCAGGGGACATCCACTGAAGCTTTCTTT	CASSQGTSTEAFF
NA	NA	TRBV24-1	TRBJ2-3	TGTGCCACCCGAGGGCAGCTTACAGATACGCAGTATTTT	CATRGQLTDTQYF
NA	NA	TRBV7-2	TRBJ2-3	TGTGCCAGCAGCTTAGCCGGGGCCGCAGGGGCAGGCTCTCCAACAGATACGCAGTATTTT	CASSLAGAAGAGSPTDTQYF
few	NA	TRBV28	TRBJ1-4	TGTGCCAGCAGTTCCGTGCACGGGGGGTCAACTAATGAAAAACTGTTTTTT	CASSSVHGGSTNEKLFF
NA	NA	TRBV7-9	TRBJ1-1	TGTGCCAGCGGAAGAGACGGGGGGACTGAAGCTTTCTTT	CASGRDGGTEAFF